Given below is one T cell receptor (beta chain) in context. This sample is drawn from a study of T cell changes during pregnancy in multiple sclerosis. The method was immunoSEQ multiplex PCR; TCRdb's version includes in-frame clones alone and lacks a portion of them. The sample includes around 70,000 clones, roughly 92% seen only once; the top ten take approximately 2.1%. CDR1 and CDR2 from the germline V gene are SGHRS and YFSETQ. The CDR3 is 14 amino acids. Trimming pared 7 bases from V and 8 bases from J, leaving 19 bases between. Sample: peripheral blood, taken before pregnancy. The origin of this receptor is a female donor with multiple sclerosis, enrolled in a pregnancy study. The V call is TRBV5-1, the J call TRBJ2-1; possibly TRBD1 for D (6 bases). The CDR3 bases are TGCGCCAGCTCAGGACAGACCCTCATCTATGAGCAGTTCTTC. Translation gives CASSGQTLIYEQFF.